This T cell receptor (beta chain) is from a study of cytomegalovirus exposure and HLA in healthy donors. A word on this clone: As yet, its antigen is unknown.

PCR primers comprised 60 Vbeta and 13 Jbeta primers. The data were produced by immunoSEQ multiplex PCR, yet TCRdb's version contains in-frame clones alone and is incomplete. The sample holds about 160,000 clones, 60% to 80% seen once. Regarding the study as a whole: The investigators catalogued some 150 TCR beta chains as cytomegalovirus-associated. Whilst most TCR sequences proved rare, a subset of public TCRs occurred across many donors. In a later analysis, V- and J-gene trimming of beta chains associated with a DCLRE1C missense variant, replicated independently. TCR beta V segments were, for the most part, productive about 87% or about 30% of the time in an earlier analysis.

The specimen was PBMCs. The receptor comes from a male donor in good health and CMV-seronegative.

This chain's CDR3 is CASSQERNQPQHF. The DNA of the CDR3 is TGCGCCAGCAGCCAAGAGAGGAATCAGCCCCAGCATTTT. V usage is TRBV4-3 and J usage is TRBJ1-5; D is undetermined. Germline-derived CDR1 and CDR2 are LGHNA and YSLEER. V lost 0 bases to trimming and J lost 4 bases, with 4 bases between them. This CDR3 spans 13 amino acids.